Sequencing of this T cell receptor (beta chain) was carried out in a study of control samples from healthy donors and cancer patients. Only in-frame clones appear in the TCRdb table, and some are missing; sequencing was by immunoSEQ multiplex PCR. The table lists 51,000 or so clones, 80% of them singletons, with about 9.4% in the top ten. V dropped 5 bases and J dropped 2 bases, with 16 bases sitting between them. CDR1 is MGHRA, CDR2 YSYEKL, per germline. CDR3 length equals 16 residues. Sequenced sample: blood. The TCR was taken from a man in his 70s in good health. The chain recombines TRBV4-1 with TRBJ2-4; weak D call: TRBD2 (5 bases). The CDR3 loop reads CASSAREQRTKNIQYF. In DNA, the CDR3 is TGCGCCAGCAGCGCCCGGGAACAGAGGACCAAAAACATTCAGTACTTC.